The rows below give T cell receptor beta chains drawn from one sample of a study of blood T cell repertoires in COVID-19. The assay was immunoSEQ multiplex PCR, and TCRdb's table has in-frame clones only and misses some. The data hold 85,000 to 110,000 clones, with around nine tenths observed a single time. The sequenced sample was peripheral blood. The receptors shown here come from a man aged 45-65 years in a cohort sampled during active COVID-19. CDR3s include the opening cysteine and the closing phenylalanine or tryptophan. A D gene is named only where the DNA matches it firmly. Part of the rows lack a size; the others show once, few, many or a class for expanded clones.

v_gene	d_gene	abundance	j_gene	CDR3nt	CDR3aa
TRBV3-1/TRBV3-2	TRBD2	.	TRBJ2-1	TGTGCCAGCAGCCAAGGACTAGCGGGGGTGAATGAGCAGTTCTTC	CASSQGLAGVNEQFF
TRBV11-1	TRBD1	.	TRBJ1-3	TGTGCCAGCAGCGATCGGGGGACAGTCTCCGGAAACACCATATATTTT	CASSDRGTVSGNTIYF
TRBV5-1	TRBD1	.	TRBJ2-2	TGCGCCAGCAGTGTACAGGGGACCGGGGAGCTGTTTTTT	CASSVQGTGELFF
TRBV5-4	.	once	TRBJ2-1	TGTGCCAGCAGCCGGACAAAAACAGGGACCATGTACAATGAGCAGTTCTTC	CASSRTKTGTMYNEQFF
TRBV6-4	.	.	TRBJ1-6	TGTGCCAGCAGCCCCGGCAGGATAAATTCACCCCTCCACTTT	CASSPGRINSPLHF
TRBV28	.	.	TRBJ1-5	TGTGCCACGTCCGCGGGGTCTGTAAGCAATCAGCCCCAGCATTTT	CATSAGSVSNQPQHF
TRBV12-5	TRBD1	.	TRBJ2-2	TGTGCTAGTGGCCTGACAGGGGACACCGGGGAGCTGTTTTTT	CASGLTGDTGELFF
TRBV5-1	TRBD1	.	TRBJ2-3	TGCGCCAGCAGCTTACAGGGGGCTACAGATACGCAGTATTTT	CASSLQGATDTQYF
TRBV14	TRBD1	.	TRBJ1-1	TGTGCCAGCAGCCCCCGACAGGGAATGAACACTGAAGCTTTCTTT	CASSPRQGMNTEAFF
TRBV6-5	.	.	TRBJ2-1	TGTGCCAGCAGTTACCCCGGGACTTTGAACCATGAGCAGTTCTTC	CASSYPGTLNHEQFF
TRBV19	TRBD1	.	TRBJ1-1	TGTGCCAGCGCCCGGACAGGTGTGAACACTGAAGCTTTCTTT	CASARTGVNTEAFF
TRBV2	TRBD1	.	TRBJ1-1	TGTGCCAGCAGGGGACAGCTAAACACTGAAGCTTTCTTT	CASRGQLNTEAFF
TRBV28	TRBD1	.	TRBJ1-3	TGTGCCAGCAGGGGGACAGTCTCTAGAAACACCATATATTTT	CASRGTVSRNTIYF
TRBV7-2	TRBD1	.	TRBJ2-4	TGTGCCAGCAGCTTGGGGACAGGGACGTTCAAAAACATTCAGTACTTC	CASSLGTGTFKNIQYF
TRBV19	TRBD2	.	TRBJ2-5	TGTGCCAGTAGTATAGTTAGCGGGGGCGAACAGACCCAGTACTTC	CASSIVSGGEQTQYF
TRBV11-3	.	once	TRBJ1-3	TGTGCCAGCAGCTCACAGATTCACTCTGGAAACACCATATATTTT	CASSSQIHSGNTIYF
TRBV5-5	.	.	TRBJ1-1	TGTGCCAGCAGCTGGGGGGTGAACACTGAAGCTTTCTTT	CASSWGVNTEAFF
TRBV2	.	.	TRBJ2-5	TGTGCCAGCAGTCGGTTTCCGGAGGAGACCCAGTACTTC	CASSRFPEETQYF
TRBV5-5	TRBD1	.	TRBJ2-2	TGTGCCAGCAGCTCTGGGACAGTTACCGGGGAGCTGTTTTTT	CASSSGTVTGELFF
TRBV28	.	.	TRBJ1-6	TGTGCCAGCAGCCTCGTTGAGTCACCCCTCCACTTT	CASSLVESPLHF
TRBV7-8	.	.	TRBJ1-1	TGTGCCAGCAGCAGTATGGGGCGGCGGGGCACTGAAGCTTTCTTT	CASSSMGRRGTEAFF
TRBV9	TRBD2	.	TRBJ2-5	TGTGCCAGCAGCGTATATTCTAGCGGGGGGGCATGGGAGACCCAGTACTTC	CASSVYSSGGAWETQYF
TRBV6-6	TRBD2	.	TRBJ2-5	TGTGCCAGCAGTTCCCCTTCGAGCGGGGGACAAGAGACCCAGTACTTC	CASSSPSSGGQETQYF
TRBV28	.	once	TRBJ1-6	TGTGCCAGCAGTTTCATGGGGAGCTCCTATAATTCACCCCTCCACTTT	CASSFMGSSYNSPLHF
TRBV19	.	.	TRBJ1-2	TGTGCCAGTAGTACCGTCACAGGGACTAACTATGGCTACACCTTC	CASSTVTGTNYGYTF
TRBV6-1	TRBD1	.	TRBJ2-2	TGTGCCAGCAGTGCTGGGGACAGGGGAGACACCGGGGAGCTGTTTTTT	CASSAGDRGDTGELFF
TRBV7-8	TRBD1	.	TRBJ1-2	TGTGCCAGCAGCACCCCCGGGACAGGGGTATCGGTTGGCTACACCTTC	CASSTPGTGVSVGYTF
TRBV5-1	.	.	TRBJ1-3	TGCGCCAGCAGCTTGACTACTCTTGAGGCTGGAAACACCATATATTTT	CASSLTTLEAGNTIYF
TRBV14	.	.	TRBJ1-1	TGTGCCAGCAGCCAATTCCAGGCTCCGAACACTGAAGCTTTCTTT	CASSQFQAPNTEAFF
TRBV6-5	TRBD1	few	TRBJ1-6	TGTGCCAGCAGTACAGGACAGGGGGCTTATTCACCCCTCCACTTT	CASSTGQGAYSPLHF
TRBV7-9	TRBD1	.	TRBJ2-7	TGTGCCAGCAGCCCGACCGACAGGGGCGGCGAGCAGTACTTC	CASSPTDRGGEQYF
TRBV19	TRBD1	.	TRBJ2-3	TGTGCCACCAGACAGGGGGCGACAGATACGCAGTATTTT	CATRQGATDTQYF
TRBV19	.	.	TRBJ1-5	TGTGCCAGTAGTATAGTGTCAGCGAATCAGCCCCAGCATTTT	CASSIVSANQPQHF
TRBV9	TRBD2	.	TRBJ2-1	TGTGCCAGCAGCGTAGGAAGTAGCGGGGGGCCCAATGAGCAGTTCTTC	CASSVGSSGGPNEQFF
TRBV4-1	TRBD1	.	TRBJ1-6	TGCGCCAGCAGCCAAGGTCTCGACAGGGATAATTCACCCCTCCACTTT	CASSQGLDRDNSPLHF
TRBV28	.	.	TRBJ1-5	TGTGCCAGCAGCTCATCCGGGGGGAACAATCAGCCCCAGCATTTT	CASSSSGGNNQPQHF
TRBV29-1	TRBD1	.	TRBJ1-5	TGCAGCGTCGCCCATACAGGGGATAGCAATCAGCCCCAGCATTTT	CSVAHTGDSNQPQHF
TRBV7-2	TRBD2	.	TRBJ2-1	TGTGCCAGCAGCGCGCGGGGGGGCTACAATGAGCAGTTCTTC	CASSARGGYNEQFF
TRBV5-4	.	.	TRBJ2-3	TGTGCCAGCAGCCCCGGTAGCCGATCTAGCACAGATACGCAGTATTTT	CASSPGSRSSTDTQYF
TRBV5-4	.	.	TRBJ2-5	TGTGCCAGCAGCTTGACCGGGGAGGAGACCCAGTACTTC	CASSLTGEETQYF
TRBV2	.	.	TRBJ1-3	TGTGCCAGCAGTGTCAACAGGGTTACTTCTGGAAACACCATATATTTT	CASSVNRVTSGNTIYF
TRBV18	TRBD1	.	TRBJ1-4	TGTGCCAGCTCCCCCAGGGGGCGTGGAACTAATGAAAAACTGTTTTTT	CASSPRGRGTNEKLFF
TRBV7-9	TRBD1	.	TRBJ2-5	TGTGCCAGCAGCTTGGGACAGGGGCAAGAGACCCAGTACTTC	CASSLGQGQETQYF
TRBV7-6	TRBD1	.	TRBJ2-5	TGTGCCAGCAGCGCCCGGGACAGGGGCCGTGAGGCGGAGACCCAGTACTTC	CASSARDRGREAETQYF